This TCR beta chain was identified during a study of T cells after yellow fever vaccination. Germline values: CDR1 SGHTA, CDR2 FQGNSA. The length of the CDR3 is 13 residues. V was cut by 2 bases and J by 8 bases, with 10 bases left in between. TCRdb used MiXCR to reprocess the 5' RACE reads, holding one entry per CDR3 protein. The sample lists a few hundred thousand distinct CDR3 sequences, around 20% occurring once. This clonotype was seen a handful of times. The sequence was collected from a man aged 18 to 30 who received the YFV17D yellow fever vaccine. The chain couples TRBV7-2 to TRBJ2-1; no clear D gene. Specimen: PBMCs, collected before the yellow fever booster vaccination. CDR3 region: CASSLSPRDEQFF. The CDR3 DNA sequence: TGTGCCAGCAGCTTAAGCCCTCGGGATGAGCAGTTCTTC.